The 12 T cell receptor beta chains below come from one sample, sequenced in a study of human T cells and chemical hapten exposure. One entry per CDR3 protein results from TCRdb running MiXCR on the RACE reads. This sample has around 160,000 distinct CDR3 sequences; around 13% occur once, and the top ten carry 1.5% to 2%. Described time point: patch test 1, 2 weeks after DPC sensitization. Stated treatment: therapeutic diphenylcyclopropenone sensitization with weekly scalp DPC. Specimen: whole blood, collected in connection with sensitization to the hapten diphenylcyclopropenone (DPC). These receptors were obtained from a woman in her twenties or thirties with alopecia areata. Some clones in this sample may be carry-over from other donors' samples.

This clonotype was counted only a few times. The rearrangement joins TRBV7-6 to TRBJ2-7; TRBD2 aligns across 9 bases. With V trimmed by 5 bases and J by 3 bases, 8 bases remained unmatched. The CDR3 is made up of 15 amino acids. The V gene's germline CDR1 is SGHVS and CDR2 FNYEAQ. In DNA, the CDR3 is TGTGCCAGCAGCGCCGCTAGCGGGGACAGCTACGAGCAGTACTTC. It specifies CASSAASGDSYEQYF.

This clonotype appeared a few times. The chain employs TRBV7-6 and TRBJ1-5, with D unclear. Germline values: CDR1 SGHVS, CDR2 FNYEAQ. V was shortened by 4 bases and J by 0 bases, with 7 bases between the two germline ends. This CDR3 region has 14 residues. The CDR3 DNA is TGTGCCAGCAGCTGCCGGGGTAGCAATCAGCCCCAGCATTTT. Its protein product is CASSCRGSNQPQHF.

This clonotype came up a few times. The V and J genes are TRBV2 and TRBJ1-3, with 7 bases matching TRBD1. V gave up 3 bases and J gave up 0 bases; unmatched junction bases: 2. This CDR3 spans 15 amino acids. Germline V gene sequence: CDR1 SNHLY, CDR2 FYNNEI. The CDR3 here is CASSEGQTSGNTIYF. CDR3 in DNA: TGTGCCAGCAGTGAGGGACAGACCTCTGGAAACACCATATATTTT.

In regard to this clonotype: This may stem from a read error, because a much larger clone lies one nucleotide away. The gene calls are TRBV29-1 and TRBJ2-3, with D possibly being TRBD1 (6 bases). V was trimmed by 8 bases and J by 1 base, leaving 22 bases between them. CDR1 is SQVTM, CDR2 ANQGSEA, per germline. This CDR3 is 16 amino acids long. The DNA for the CDR3 is TGCAGCCCTTCTACCGGGACACAGACTGGCACAGATACGCAGTATTTT. This codes for CSPSTGTQTGTDTQYF.

J is TRBJ1-5 and V is TRBV6-1; no clear D gene. CDR3 size: 15 residues. Trimming removed 6 bases from V and 3 bases from J, with 15 bases in between. Germline V gene sequence: CDR1 MNHNS, CDR2 SASEGT. CDR3 residues: CASSRRDMDNQPQHF. CDR3 DNA: TGTGCCAGCAGCCGGAGGGATATGGACAATCAGCCCCAGCATTTT.

This clonotype was counted between two and nine times. The chain is built from TRBV28 and TRBJ1-1; TRBD1 is a possible D gene (5 bases). V gave up 5 bases and J gave up 7 bases, with 14 bases separating them. Germline V lookup: CDR1 MDHEN, CDR2 SYDVKM. The CDR3 length is 13 residues. The chain's CDR3 is CASSIGTVNEAFF. The CDR3 DNA reads as TGTGCCAGCAGTATCGGGACGGTAAATGAAGCTTTCTTT. Complete variable domain (other parts from reference TRBV28 and TRBJ1-1): DVKVTQSSRYLVKRTGEKVFLECVQDMDHENMFWYRQDPGLGLRLIYFSYDVKMKEKGDIPEGYSVSREKKERFSLILESASTNQTSMYLCASSIGTVNEAFFGQGTRLTVV.

This clonotype was picked up a small number of times. This chain joins TRBV4-1 and TRBJ2-2; TRBD2 matches at 10 bases. Germline assignment: CDR1 MGHRA and CDR2 YSYEKL. V was clipped by 1 base and J by 1 base; unmatched bases: 6. This CDR3 is 18 amino acids long. The DNA for the CDR3 is TGCGCCAGCAGCCAAGTACCGACTAGCGGGCTGAACACCGGGGAGCTGTTTTTT. It encodes CASSQVPTSGLNTGELFF.

This clonotype appeared a few times. The V and J genes are TRBV4-3 and TRBJ1-2, with D uncertain. The CDR3 runs 15 residues. Germline-derived CDR1 and CDR2 are LGHNA and YSLEER. With 1 base removed from V and 0 bases from J, the gap between germline ends came to 9 bases. Here the CDR3 DNA reads TGCGCCAGCAGCCAAGGAGTGTCGACTAACTATGGCTACACCTTC. This encodes CASSQGVSTNYGYTF.

CDR3 nucleotide sequence: TGCGCCAGCAGTGAGTCGTTACAGTCCAGCCCAAGCACAGATACGCAGTATTTT. Translation gives CASSESLQSSPSTDTQYF. The chain is built from TRBV10-1 and TRBJ2-3; D uncertain. V was cut by 0 bases and J by 0 bases, with 16 bases left in between. This CDR3 region has 18 residues. Germline CDR1 and CDR2: WNHNN and SYGVQD (reference sequence).

This clonotype was seen more than once but under ten times. The chain couples TRBV7-8 to TRBJ1-5, with TRBD1 matching over 7 bases. Germline V gives CDR1 SGHVS, CDR2 FQNEAQ. With V trimmed by 2 bases and J by 4 bases, 8 bases remained unmatched. CDR3 size: 16 residues. CDR3 in DNA: TGTGCCAGCAGCTTACGGCGGACAGGAGGAAATCAGCCCCAGCATTTT. Its translation is CASSLRRTGGNQPQHF.

This chain connects TRBV6-2 or TRBV6-3 to TRBJ2-5, with 7 bases identical to TRBD2. The CDR3 covers 13 residues. Germline loops: CDR1 MNHEY, CDR2 SVGEGT. V was pared by 5 bases and J by 7 bases, with 7 bases of the junction left unmatched. Written as DNA, the CDR3 is TGTGCCAGCAGTCCTAGCGGATTGGGGACCCAGTACTTC. It translates to CASSPSGLGTQYF.

In this sample, this clonotype turned up many times. The chain couples TRBV7-9 to TRBJ1-1, with D perhaps TRBD1 (6 bases). V lost 4 bases, J lost 2 bases, and 14 bases lay in between. Germline V gives CDR1 SEHNR, CDR2 FQNEAQ (reference sequence). The CDR3 runs 15 residues. This CDR3 is CASSSIDRINTEAFF. CDR3 DNA: TGTGCCAGCAGCTCCATCGACAGGATTAACACTGAAGCTTTCTTT. Full variable domain (remainder filled in from reference TRBV7-9 and TRBJ1-1): DTGVSQNPRHKITKRGQNVTFRCDPISEHNRLYWYRQTLGQGPEFLTYFQNEAQLEKSRLLSDRFSAERPKGSFSTLEIQRTEQGDSAMYLCASSSIDRINTEAFFGQGTRLTVV.